This T cell receptor (beta chain) was sequenced for a study of control samples from healthy donors and cancer patients. Profiling relied on immunoSEQ multiplex PCR, and the TCRdb table lists in-frame clones only, not all of them. The sample lists 75,000 to 95,000 clones, 85% to 95% seen once, with about 1.5% in the top ten. The CDR3 consists of 16 residues. The V and J ends lost 4 bases and 4 bases, in that order; junction bases with no gene match: 9. Per the germline V gene, CDR1 is SGHAT and CDR2 is FQNNGV. The J gene is TRBJ2-1, the V gene TRBV11-2; 8 bases map to TRBD2. Sequences were obtained from blood. This clonotype originated in a woman aged 30 to 39 in good health. DNA for the CDR3: TGTGCCAGCAGCTCCAAACTAGCGGCTTTATACAATGAGCAGTTCTTC. This codes for CASSSKLAALYNEQFF.